This T cell receptor beta chain appears in the sequencing data of a study of blood T cell repertoires in COVID-19. Study information: Italy, Spain and the United States were the sources of the convalescent and acute COVID-19 samples. T cells, B-cell-depleted T cells, or PBMCs supplied cDNA or gDNA.

Original methodology: Amplification with reference gene primers provided the estimates of nucleated cell counts. Here immunoSEQ multiplex PCR was the method, and the copy in TCRdb shows in-frame clones only, minus some. V, J and clone size derive from that table, while D and trimming were established from the DNA sequence. The table has approximately 200,000 clones, about 87% seen once. The germline V and J ends were trimmed by 4 bases and 2 bases, with 9 bases remaining between them. The V gene's germline CDR1 is SGHRS and CDR2 YFSETQ. The CDR3 has 13 residues. Sequences were obtained from peripheral blood. The chain combines TRBV5-1 with TRBJ1-1, with D uncertain. The receptor's source is a woman aged 25 to 45 with acute or convalescent COVID-19. CDR3 DNA: TGCGCCAGCAGCAACAGTGTCAACACTGAAGCTTTCTTT. Protein sequence: CASSNSVNTEAFF.